The rows below give T cell receptor beta chains drawn from one sample of a study of cytomegalovirus exposure and HLA in healthy donors. Profiling relied on immunoSEQ multiplex PCR, and the TCRdb table lists in-frame clones only, not all of them. The sample has about 150,000 clones, approximately 80% seen once; the top ten hold around 6.6%. Sequenced: PBMCs. The receptors derive from a male donor in good health and CMV-seropositive. CDR3s include the opening cysteine and the closing phenylalanine or tryptophan. The order of the fields is CDR3 DNA, CDR3 protein, V gene, clone size, J gene, D gene. A D gene is named only where the DNA matches it firmly. Size tells how often a clone was seen (once, few, many) or the class of an expanded clone, and some rows leave it out.

DNA: TGTGCCAGCAGTCGTGGACTAGCGGGTGTAGGGACCCAGTACTTC
CDR3: CASSRGLAGVGTQYF
V: TRBV6-5
size: -
J: TRBJ2-5
D: TRBD2

DNA: TGTGCCAGCAGCGTAGCAAACGGGAGGGATATAGATACGCAGTATTTT
CDR3: CASSVANGRDIDTQYF
V: TRBV9
size: -
J: TRBJ2-3
D: TRBD2

DNA: TGTGCCAGCAGCTTGCTAGCGTGGAATGAGCAGTTCTTC
CDR3: CASSLLAWNEQFF
V: TRBV5-6
size: -
J: TRBJ2-1
D: -

DNA: TGTGCCAGCAGCTTAGCGCGGATGAACTATGGCTACACCTTC
CDR3: CASSLARMNYGYTF
V: TRBV7-2
size: once
J: TRBJ1-2
D: -

DNA: TGTGCCAGCCGGGGCGGGGGCCCTTCCTACGAGCAGTACTTC
CDR3: CASRGGGPSYEQYF
V: TRBV7-9
size: -
J: TRBJ2-7
D: -

DNA: TGCGCCAGCAGCCAAGTGCCAGCGGGAGGAGGGGGCCAAGAGACCCAGTACTTC
CDR3: CASSQVPAGGGGQETQYF
V: TRBV4-1
size: -
J: TRBJ2-5
D: TRBD2

DNA: TGTGCCAGTAGTCCCCGAGCAGGGAAGGAGACAGATACGCAGTATTTT
CDR3: CASSPRAGKETDTQYF
V: TRBV19
size: -
J: TRBJ2-3
D: -

DNA: TGCAGCGTTGACCTCAGGGGTGAGAGGTCTGAAGCTTTCTTT
CDR3: CSVDLRGERSEAFF
V: TRBV29-1
size: -
J: TRBJ1-1
D: -

DNA: TGCGCCAGCAGAGGGACTAGCGGCAACAATGAGCAGTTCTTC
CDR3: CASRGTSGNNEQFF
V: TRBV5-1
size: once
J: TRBJ2-1
D: TRBD2

DNA: TGTTCCAGCAGCGAGGACAGGGCTTACACCTCTGGAAACACCATATATTTT
CDR3: CSSSEDRAYTSGNTIYF
V: TRBV7-9
size: -
J: TRBJ1-3
D: TRBD1

DNA: TGTGCCAGTAGTCAGGGGCCTGGAAACACCATATATTTT
CDR3: CASSQGPGNTIYF
V: TRBV19
size: -
J: TRBJ1-3
D: -

DNA: TGTGCCAGCAGCTTAGATCGGAGATACAATGAGCAGTTCTTC
CDR3: CASSLDRRYNEQFF
V: TRBV7-9
size: -
J: TRBJ2-1
D: -

DNA: TGCGCCAGCAGCCACCAGGCCATTGACAATGAGCAGTTCTTC
CDR3: CASSHQAIDNEQFF
V: TRBV4-3
size: -
J: TRBJ2-1
D: -

DNA: TGTGCCAGCTCACCACCCGGGACTAGCGGGGACGGGGAGCTGTTTTTT
CDR3: CASSPPGTSGDGELFF
V: TRBV18
size: -
J: TRBJ2-2
D: TRBD2

DNA: TGTGCCAGCAGTCAAGAGAGCGGGACCTACAATGAGCAGTTCTTC
CDR3: CASSQESGTYNEQFF
V: TRBV6-4
size: -
J: TRBJ2-1
D: TRBD2

DNA: TGTGCCAGCAGTTACAGGGGTCAGCCCCAGCATTTT
CDR3: CASSYRGQPQHF
V: TRBV5-8
size: -
J: TRBJ1-5
D: TRBD1

DNA: TGCGCCAGCAGCTCCCCTAGCGGGAGGAGCACCGGGGAGCTGTTTTTT
CDR3: CASSSPSGRSTGELFF
V: TRBV5-1
size: -
J: TRBJ2-2
D: TRBD2

DNA: TGCGCCAGCAGCTTGCTGGGGACTTCTAGCACAGATACGCAGTATTTT
CDR3: CASSLLGTSSTDTQYF
V: TRBV5-1
size: -
J: TRBJ2-3
D: -

DNA: TGTGCCAGCAGCTTGGCACTAGCGGGAAACTACGAGCAGTACTTC
CDR3: CASSLALAGNYEQYF
V: TRBV5-6
size: -
J: TRBJ2-7
D: TRBD2

DNA: TGTGCCAGCAGACCCGGGACAGGGGAGCAGTACTTC
CDR3: CASRPGTGEQYF
V: TRBV28
size: -
J: TRBJ2-7
D: TRBD1

DNA: TGTGCCAGCAGCTCTCGACAGGATATGAACACTGAAGCTTTCTTT
CDR3: CASSSRQDMNTEAFF
V: TRBV6-5
size: -
J: TRBJ1-1
D: -

DNA: TGTGCCTGGGGTAGGACAGGGCCGGGTCAGCCCCAGCATTTT
CDR3: CAWGRTGPGQPQHF
V: TRBV30
size: -
J: TRBJ1-5
D: TRBD1

DNA: TGTGCCATCAGCCGGGAGCAAGAGACCCAGTACTTC
CDR3: CAISREQETQYF
V: TRBV10-3
size: -
J: TRBJ2-5
D: -

DNA: TGTGCCAGCAGTTACAGCCATGCCGGGTACGAGCAGTACTTC
CDR3: CASSYSHAGYEQYF
V: TRBV6-5
size: -
J: TRBJ2-7
D: -